This T cell receptor beta chain was sequenced in a study of CD8+ T cells in alopecia areata. Study-wide points: Higher clonality than in normal scalp was seen in lesional scalp, especially alopecia totalis/universalis.

Lesional scalp punch biopsies and peripheral blood came from alopecia areata patients. Extraction and reverse transcription of RNA yielded cDNA as the sequencing template. The method was immunoSEQ multiplex PCR; TCRdb's version includes in-frame clones alone and lacks a portion of them. The repertoire holds about 64,000 clones, with roughly 45% as singletons. As for this clone: The antigen is not known.

Trimming took 5 bases from V and 4 from J; bases not matched to a gene: 4. Germline V gene sequence: CDR1 SGHTA, CDR2 FQGNSA. There are 14 residues in the CDR3. Specimen: NKG2D-low CD8+ T cells sorted from blood. This chain uses TRBV7-2 with TRBJ2-7, with 11 bases lining up with TRBD2. This receptor was obtained from a human donor with alopecia areata. CDR3 DNA: TGTGCCAGCAGCCTCGGACTAGCGGGTTACGAGCAGTACTTC. The encoded protein is CASSLGLAGYEQYF.